One sample yielded the 17 T cell receptor beta chains listed below, sequenced in a study of shared clonotypes between healthy human individuals (dated by TCRdb to 2020 to 2022). The library was produced with the immunoSEQ multiplex PCR assay. The immuneACCESS repertoire file appears here via TCRdb, limited to in-frame rearrangements. These files lack a portion of the clones; in checked studies, under half of the deficit traces to unresolved V genes, and the cause of the others is not known. This sample gives 950,000 to 1,200,000 clones in total; roughly 80% of them show up just once. The ten biggest clones cover roughly 0.83% of the sample. Sequences were obtained from memory CD4+ T cells from PBMCs. The sample's cell subset or site label, decoded: CD45RA-negative fraction. All receptors derive from a young man in good health. Some clones in this sample may be carry-over from other donors' samples.

The chain uses TRBV27 and TRBJ2-7; the match to TRBD2 covers 8 bases. Trimming at V came to 4 bases and at J to 4 bases, leaving 3 bases not matched to a gene. Germline CDR1 MNHEY, CDR2 SMNVEV (reference sequence). This CDR3 spans 13 amino acids. The CDR3 DNA reads TGTGCCAGCAGTTCCGGCGGGGGGTACGAGCAGTACTTC. This gives the protein CASSSGGGYEQYF.

This clone has only one observation. This may be a read error, as it is one base from a much larger clone. The CDR3 spells CASSRTGNTEAFF. The CDR3 nucleotides read TGTGCCAGCAGCCGGACAGGGAACACTGAAGCTTTCTTT. The gene calls are TRBV13 and TRBJ1-1; TRBD1 matches 7 bases. V lost 5 bases and J lost 1; bases outside the gene matches: 1. Germline V gives CDR1 PRHDT, CDR2 FYEKMQ (reference sequence). This CDR3 spans 13 amino acids.

This clone was detected only once. The rearrangement links TRBV7-2 to TRBJ1-2; D is possibly TRBD1 (6 bases). Between the trimmed V and J ends, which lost 3 bases and 6 bases, there was a span of 17 bases. Germline V CDR1 and CDR2: SGHTA, FQGNSA. CDR3 size: 15 residues. As DNA, the CDR3 is TGTGCCAGCAGCTTCAGGGCGCCCAGGGGCGATGGCTACACCTTC. Amino acids: CASSFRAPRGDGYTF.

The gene calls are TRBV5-4 and TRBJ2-2; 12 bases are shared with TRBD1. The germline gives CDR1 SGHNT, CDR2 YYREEE (reference sequence). The trim removed 4 bases at V and 3 bases at J, leaving 10 bases unmatched. The CDR3 contains 18 residues. CDR3 nucleotides: TGTGCCAGCAGCCCGAAACCGGGACAGGGGGCCCACACCGGGGAGCTGTTTTTT. Translating it yields CASSPKPGQGAHTGELFF.

CDR3 in amino acids: CASSRPPSIGANVLTF. CDR3 in DNA: TGTGCCAGCAGCAGGCCCCCGTCGATAGGGGCCAACGTCCTGACTTTC. The genes are TRBV28 and TRBJ2-6; D gene uncertain. CDR1 MDHEN and CDR2 SYDVKM come from the germline V gene. V was pared by 6 bases and J by 4 bases, with 16 bases between. CDR3 size: 16 residues. Combining the CDR3 with reference TRBV28 and TRBJ2-6 gives the whole variable domain DVKVTQSSRYLVKRTGEKVFLECVQDMDHENMFWYRQDPGLGLRLIYFSYDVKMKEKGDIPEGYSVSREKKERFSLILESASTNQTSMYLCASSRPPSIGANVLTFGAGSRLTVL.

This chain links TRBV28 with TRBJ1-2; 9 bases map to TRBD1. CDR1 is MDHEN, CDR2 SYDVKM, per germline. The CDR3 runs to 15 residues. Trimming cost V 6 bases and J 0 bases; bases outside gene matches: 5. The CDR3 bases are TGTGCCAGCAGCTACCGACAGGGGGCTAACTATGGCTACACCTTC. It codes for CASSYRQGANYGYTF.

With regard to this clone: Relative to the germline gene, one junction end is altered; a read error may explain this. V usage is TRBV11-2 and J usage is TRBJ2-5; 9 nucleotides line up with TRBD2. Germline CDR1 SGHAT, CDR2 FQNNGV. This CDR3 has 15 residues. CDR3: CANSPGSGRSETQYF. CDR3 coding DNA: TGTGCCAACAGCCCTGGTAGCGGGAGATCGGAGACCCAGTACTTC.

V is TRBV29-1 and J is TRBJ2-7, with 10 nucleotides matching TRBD2. This CDR3 contains 15 residues. V lost 6 bases and J lost 0; bases outside the gene matches: 8. Germline lookup yields CDR1 SQVTM and CDR2 ANQGSEA. In nucleotides, the CDR3 is TGCAGCGTGAAATCTGGGACTAGCGTCTCCTACGAGCAGTACTTC. It translates to CSVKSGTSVSYEQYF.

This clone was found once. The gene calls are TRBV7-3 and TRBJ1-1, with D tentatively TRBD1 (6 bases). The length of the CDR3 is 16 residues. V was trimmed by 4 bases and J by 0 bases, leaving 15 bases between them. Per germline, CDR1 SGHTA and CDR2 FQGTGA. For the CDR3, the DNA is TGTGCCAGCAGCTCTTTCGGCAGGGACATGAACACTGAAGCTTTCTTT. Translated: CASSSFGRDMNTEAFF.

The rearrangement uses TRBV5-1 and TRBJ2-7; 10 bases map to TRBD2. Germline trimming cut 4 bases from V and 0 bases from J; bases unmatched to any gene: 4. The CDR3 extends over 15 amino acids. Per the germline V gene, CDR1 is SGHRS and CDR2 is YFSETQ. The CDR3 reads CASSPLAGDSYEQYF. The CDR3 DNA is TGCGCCAGCAGCCCCCTAGCGGGGGACTCCTACGAGCAGTACTTC.

This clone was counted a single time. The rearrangement links TRBV27 to TRBJ2-1; D unresolved. Germline V CDR1 and CDR2: MNHEY, SMNVEV (reference sequence). CDR3 length equals 13 residues. V lost 3 bases to trimming and J lost 2 bases, with 5 bases between them. CDR3 nucleotides: TGTGCCAGCAGTTTGAGTACCTACAATGAGCAGTTCTTC. Its protein is CASSLSTYNEQFF.

This chain's CDR3 is CASSHGESTGELFF. CDR3 DNA sequence: TGTGCCAGCAGCCACGGAGAGTCCACCGGGGAGCTGTTTTTT. The rearrangement uses TRBV11-2 and TRBJ2-2, with D unclear. In germline, CDR1 is SGHAT, CDR2 FQNNGV. With 5 bases removed from V and 4 bases from J, the gap between germline ends came to 11 bases. The CDR3 covers 14 residues.

This clone appeared a single time. DNA of the CDR3: TGTGCCAGCAGGGCCGTACAGGGGGCGTCTGGAAACACCATATATTTT. It yields the protein CASRAVQGASGNTIYF. The rearrangement uses TRBV11-2 and TRBJ1-3; 9 bases agree with TRBD1. Looked up from germline, CDR1 is SGHAT and CDR2 is FQNNGV. The CDR3 consists of 16 residues. The junction had 7 bases not matched to a gene; V was cut back by 6 bases and J by 1 base.

For this clone: The sample has other DNA sequences that encode this CDR3 too. The genes are TRBV7-2 and TRBJ2-3; weak D call: TRBD2 (5 bases). There are 14 residues in the CDR3. The germline CDR1 and CDR2 sequences are SGHTA and FQGNSA. V was pared by 5 bases and J by 3 bases, with 12 bases between. The CDR3 coding sequence is TGTGCCAGCAGCCCAACCAGCGGAACAGATACGCAGTATTTT. Residues: CASSPTSGTDTQYF.

The chain links TRBV5-1 to TRBJ1-4, with 7 bases matching TRBD1. CDR3 size: 17 residues. The V gene's germline CDR1 is SGHRS and CDR2 YFSETQ. The V and J ends lost 4 bases and 0 bases, in that order; junction bases with no gene match: 9. The CDR3 region is CASSLGGTAATNEKLFF. Here the CDR3 DNA reads TGCGCCAGCAGCCTCGGGGGGACAGCTGCAACTAATGAAAAACTGTTTTTT.

Points on this clone: Different DNA sequences within this sample yield the same CDR3. The V gene is TRBV2, the J gene TRBJ1-5; 8 nucleotides agree with TRBD1. CDR1 is SNHLY and CDR2 is FYNNEI in the germline V gene. J lost 2 bases, V lost 6 bases, and 6 bases had no gene match. This CDR3 comprises 15 residues. CDR3 DNA: TGTGCCAGCAGCCCGGACAGGGTGGGCAATCAGCCCCAGCATTTT. Its protein product is CASSPDRVGNQPQHF.

The chain links TRBV28 to TRBJ1-4; no reliable D call. Between the trimmed V and J ends, which lost 7 bases and 8 bases, there was a span of 8 bases. The CDR3 contains 11 residues. Germline-derived CDR1 and CDR2 are MDHEN and SYDVKM. The DNA for the CDR3 is TGTGCCAGCACTCTCGGGGAAAAACTGTTTTTT. This gives the protein CASTLGEKLFF.